Each of the 19 T cell receptor beta chains below was sequenced from the same sample in a study of T cells after posttransplantation cyclophosphamide. TCRdb's table, derived via immunoSEQ multiplex PCR, lists solely in-frame clones and lacks some. This sample has more than 30,000 clones; over 80% occur once, and the top ten carry about 0.25%. Cells defined as naive were viable CD3+CD4+ or CD3+CD8+ and CCR7+CD45RA+CD45RO-CD95-CD27+CD28+. Material for sequencing was naive CD4+ T cells sorted from PBMCs. The receptors shown here come from a woman in her sixties in good health, CMV-negative, and a related stem cell transplant donor.

The rearrangement joins TRBV9 to TRBJ2-2; TRBD1 aligns across 10 bases. The CDR3 is 16 amino acids. CDR1 is SGDLS, CDR2 YYNGEE, per germline. V shed 0 bases, J shed 4 bases, and the junction held 3 bases outside the gene matches. The CDR3 here is CASSVGDRGVTGELFF. CDR3 in DNA: TGTGCCAGCAGCGTAGGGGACAGGGGTGTCACCGGGGAGCTGTTTTTT.

This chain joins TRBV18 and TRBJ2-1, with 14 bases lining up with TRBD2. The germline V gene encodes CDR1 KGHSH and CDR2 LQKENI. This CDR3 region has 14 residues. Trimming cost V 4 bases and J 8 bases; bases outside gene matches: 1. The CDR3 region is CASSRLAGGDEQFF. The DNA for the CDR3 is TGTGCCAGCTCACGACTAGCGGGAGGGGATGAGCAGTTCTTC.

The rearrangement joins TRBV5-4 to TRBJ1-1; 7 bases match TRBD1. V shed 4 bases and J 4 bases; nucleotides not matched to a gene: 4. The CDR3 runs to 13 residues. Germline assignment: CDR1 SGHNT and CDR2 YYREEE (reference sequence). The CDR3 here is CASSLGQSTEAFF. DNA for the CDR3: TGTGCCAGCAGCCTGGGACAGTCCACTGAAGCTTTCTTT.

This clone showed up just once. V usage is TRBV4-2 and J usage is TRBJ2-6; a weak D match, TRBD1 (6 bases). V was trimmed by 1 base and J by 0 bases, leaving 10 bases between them. CDR1 is LGHNA, CDR2 YNFKEQ, per germline. The CDR3 covers 17 residues. This CDR3 is CASSQATGSSGANVLTF. The CDR3, as DNA: TGTGCCAGCAGCCAAGCTACAGGGTCCTCTGGGGCCAACGTCCTGACTTTC.

The CDR3 nucleotides read TGTGCCAGCAGCCTACGGGCGGGGGCGGGCACCGGGGAGCTGTTTTTT. This translates into CASSLRAGAGTGELFF. The chain carries TRBV9 and TRBJ2-2, with D possibly matching TRBD2 (7 bases). Trimming pared 4 bases from V and 4 bases from J, leaving 17 bases between. The CDR3 sequence is 16 residues long. Germline V gene data show CDR1 as SGDLS and CDR2 as YYNGEE.

This chain uses TRBV4-1 with TRBJ2-5; a weak D match, TRBD2 (6 bases). The CDR3 has 14 residues. CDR1 MGHRA and CDR2 YSYEKL come from the germline V gene. Trimming removed 4 bases from V and 1 base from J, with 10 bases in between. Written as DNA, the CDR3 is TGCGCCAGCAGCCGGACCGGGGGCCAAGAGACCCAGTACTTC. Amino acids: CASSRTGGQETQYF.

The CDR3 sequence is CASTGISTYNEQFF. In DNA, the CDR3 is TGTGCCAGCACAGGGATCTCCACCTACAATGAGCAGTTCTTC. The chain has TRBV7-2 and TRBJ2-1; possibly TRBD1 for D (5 bases). There are 14 residues in the CDR3. CDR1 SGHTA and CDR2 FQGNSA come from the germline V gene. Between the trimmed V and J ends, which lost 7 bases and 2 bases, there was a span of 12 bases.

The rearrangement joins TRBV7-2 to TRBJ1-3; 8 nucleotides line up with TRBD2. The DNA matches TRBJ2-2 better at its end, which makes the J call doubtful. Germline CDR1 and CDR2: SGHTA and FQGNSA. This CDR3 is 14 amino acids long. The CDR3 coding sequence is TGTGCCAGCAGCTTATCGGGGGGGGCCGGGGAGCTGTTTTTT. Encoded protein: CASSLSGGAGELFF.

The V call is TRBV30, the J call TRBJ2-3; 7 bases match TRBD2. Germline lookup yields CDR1 GTSNPN and CDR2 SVGIG (reference sequence). The V gene end was trimmed by 0 bases and the J gene end by 1 base; junction bases not matched to a gene: 1. This CDR3 comprises 14 residues. The CDR3 sequence is CAWSVAGGTDTQYF. The CDR3, as DNA: TGTGCCTGGAGTGTTGCGGGGGGCACAGATACGCAGTATTTT.

The V gene is TRBV28, the J gene TRBJ2-1, with D maybe TRBD2 (6 bases). Trimming cost V 7 bases and J 3 bases, with 13 bases left between them. Looked up from germline, CDR1 is MDHEN and CDR2 is SYDVKM. The CDR3 loop spans 14 amino acids. CDR3 amino acids: CASISGGHYNEQFF. The CDR3 bases are TGTGCCAGCATTTCCGGGGGTCACTACAATGAGCAGTTCTTC.

The DNA for the CDR3 is TGCGCCAGCAGCCAAGGGCCGGGCATTGGAGGGCACACTGAAGCTTTCTTT. Residues: CASSQGPGIGGHTEAFF. The chain has TRBV4-1 and TRBJ1-1; D ambiguous. V shed 1 base and J shed 3 bases, with 18 bases lying between them. This CDR3 region has 17 residues. CDR1 MGHRA and CDR2 YSYEKL come from the germline V gene.

The chain has TRBV19 and TRBJ1-5; 10 bases are a match to TRBD1. After removal of 3 bases from V and 2 bases from J, the junction contained 1 base not matched to a gene. Germline CDR1 reads LNHDA; CDR2 reads SQIVND (reference sequence). The CDR3 is 15 amino acids. The CDR3 sequence: CASSIGTGGNQPQHF. CDR3 DNA: TGTGCCAGTAGTATTGGGACAGGGGGCAATCAGCCCCAGCATTTT.

The V call is TRBV6-5, the J call TRBJ1-2; 7 nucleotides line up with TRBD1. Trimming took 6 bases from V and 4 from J; bases not matched to a gene: 8. The CDR3 extends over 14 amino acids. CDR1 MNHEY and CDR2 SVGAGI come from the germline V gene. CDR3 bases: TGTGCCAGCAGGATTTCGGGACAGCCCTATGGCTACACCTTC. Protein: CASRISGQPYGYTF.

The V gene is TRBV5-4, the J gene TRBJ1-2, with D tentatively TRBD1 (6 bases). Between the trimmed V and J ends, which lost 1 base and 8 bases, there was a span of 15 bases. The germline gives CDR1 SGHNT, CDR2 YYREEE (reference sequence). This CDR3 is built from 14 residues. The CDR3 DNA sequence: TGTGCCAGCAGCTTGTCGGGACAAGGAGTAGGCTACACCTTC. Translated, it gives CASSLSGQGVGYTF.

The chain couples TRBV7-3 to TRBJ2-2, with 7 bases identical to TRBD2. Trimming cost V 1 base and J 2 bases; bases outside gene matches: 13. Germline CDR1 reads SGHTA; CDR2 reads FQGTGA. CDR3 length equals 19 residues. Written as DNA, the CDR3 is TGTGCCAGCAGCTTAAGGGTGGTGGCGGGAGATAGTAACACCGGGGAGCTGTTTTTT. Amino acids: CASSLRVVAGDSNTGELFF.

The CDR3 loop reads CASSLVYVTQQPGELFF. The CDR3 DNA is TGCGCCAGCAGCTTGGTCTACGTGACACAGCAGCCCGGGGAGCTGTTTTTT. The chain has TRBV5-1 and TRBJ2-2; D is uncertain. V dropped 0 bases and J dropped 6 bases, with 18 bases sitting between them. The CDR3 length is 17 residues. Looked up from germline, CDR1 is SGHRS and CDR2 is YFSETQ.

The V gene is TRBV6-5, the J gene TRBJ1-2, with D uncertain. The CDR3 consists of 12 residues. CDR1 and CDR2 (germline): MNHEY, SVGAGI. Trimming pared 9 bases from V and 3 bases from J, leaving 11 bases between. DNA of the CDR3: TGTGCCAGTAGGTCAGGATACTATGGCTACACCTTC. Amino acids: CASRSGYYGYTF.

In this sample, this clone turned up a few times. J is TRBJ1-2 and V is TRBV28, with TRBD1 as a possible D gene (5 bases). The CDR3 sequence is 12 residues long. Germline V gene lookup returns CDR1 MDHEN and CDR2 SYDVKM. Trimming cost V 7 bases and J 5 bases, with 11 bases left between them. The CDR3 spells CASNQKGYGYTF. The CDR3, as DNA: TGTGCCAGCAACCAAAAGGGGTATGGCTACACCTTC.

This chain uses TRBV28 with TRBJ2-2; 11 nucleotides align to TRBD1. The germline CDR1 and CDR2 sequences are MDHEN and SYDVKM. The trim removed 5 bases at V and 7 bases at J, leaving 6 bases unmatched. This CDR3 spans 15 amino acids. The CDR3 nucleotides are TGTGCCAGCAGTCCCCGGACAGGGGGCTTCGGGGAGCTGTTTTTT. Amino acids: CASSPRTGGFGELFF.